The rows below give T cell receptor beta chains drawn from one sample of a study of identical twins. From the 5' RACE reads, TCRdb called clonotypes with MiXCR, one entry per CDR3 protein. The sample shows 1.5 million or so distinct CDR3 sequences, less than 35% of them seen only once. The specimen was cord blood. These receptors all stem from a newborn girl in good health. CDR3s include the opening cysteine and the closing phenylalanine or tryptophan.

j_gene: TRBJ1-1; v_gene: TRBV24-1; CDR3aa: CATSDLGTGAGTEAFF
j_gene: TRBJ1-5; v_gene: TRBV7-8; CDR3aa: CASSLARRAADQPQHF
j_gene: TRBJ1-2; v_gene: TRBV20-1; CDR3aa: CSTGGFYGYTF
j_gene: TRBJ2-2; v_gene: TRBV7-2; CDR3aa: CASSPIGTSGINTGELFF
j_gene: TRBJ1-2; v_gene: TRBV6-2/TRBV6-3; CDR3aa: CASKAGAYGYTF
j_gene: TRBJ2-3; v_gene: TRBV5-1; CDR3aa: CASSRAGTDTQYF
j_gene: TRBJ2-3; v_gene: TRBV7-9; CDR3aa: CASSWTGSPDTQYF
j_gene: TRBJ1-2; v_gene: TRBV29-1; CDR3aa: CSAWWGNGYTF
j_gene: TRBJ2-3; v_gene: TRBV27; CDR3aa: CATKTGDTQYF
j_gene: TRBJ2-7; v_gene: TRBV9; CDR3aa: CASSYEAGEQYF
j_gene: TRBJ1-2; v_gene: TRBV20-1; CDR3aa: CSAQYGYTF
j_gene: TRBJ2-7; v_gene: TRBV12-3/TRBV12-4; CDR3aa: CASSSWTGRSSYEQYF
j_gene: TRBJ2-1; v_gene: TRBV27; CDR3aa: CASSLASGGCNEQFF
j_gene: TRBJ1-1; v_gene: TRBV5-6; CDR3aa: CASSLGTGTPTEAFF
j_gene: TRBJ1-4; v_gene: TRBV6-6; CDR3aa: CASSYSIQDRGNEKLFF
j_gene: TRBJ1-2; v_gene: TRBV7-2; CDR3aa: CALTRATRYGYTF
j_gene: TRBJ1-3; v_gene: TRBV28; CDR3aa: CASRSPAGPSGNTIYF
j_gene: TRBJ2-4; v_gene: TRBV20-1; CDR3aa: CSGQPSLGNIQYF
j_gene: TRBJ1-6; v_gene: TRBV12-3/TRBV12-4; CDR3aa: CASRERLGGSPLHF
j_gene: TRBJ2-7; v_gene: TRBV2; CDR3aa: CASSAFLAGATYEQYF
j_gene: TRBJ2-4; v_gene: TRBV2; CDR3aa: CASSATPAYVQYF
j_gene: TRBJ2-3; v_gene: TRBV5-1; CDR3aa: CASSFGDTQYF
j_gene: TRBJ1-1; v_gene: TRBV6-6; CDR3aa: CASSYGVGGPTEAFF
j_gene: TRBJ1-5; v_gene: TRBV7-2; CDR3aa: CASSTQSGGNQPQHF
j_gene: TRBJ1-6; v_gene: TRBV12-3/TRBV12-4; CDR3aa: CASRRTANNSPLHF
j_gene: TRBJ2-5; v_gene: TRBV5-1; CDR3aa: CASSLKGGETQYF